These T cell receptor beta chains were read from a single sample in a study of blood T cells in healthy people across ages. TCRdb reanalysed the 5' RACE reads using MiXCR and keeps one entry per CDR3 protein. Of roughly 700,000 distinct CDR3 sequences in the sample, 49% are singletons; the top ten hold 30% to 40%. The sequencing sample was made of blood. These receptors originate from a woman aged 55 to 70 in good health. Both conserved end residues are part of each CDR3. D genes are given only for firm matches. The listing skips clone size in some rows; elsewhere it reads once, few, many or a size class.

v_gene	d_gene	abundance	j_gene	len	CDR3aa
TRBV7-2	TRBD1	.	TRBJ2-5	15	CASSSSTGGGYEQYF
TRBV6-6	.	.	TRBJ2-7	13	CASNLSGYYEQYF
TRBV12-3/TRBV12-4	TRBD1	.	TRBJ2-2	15	CASSLSRQGTGELFF
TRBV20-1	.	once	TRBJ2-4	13	CSATGTDKNIQYF
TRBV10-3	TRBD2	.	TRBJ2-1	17	CAISDFPGLAGGYEQFF
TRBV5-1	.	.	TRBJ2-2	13	CASSQVTTGEPFF
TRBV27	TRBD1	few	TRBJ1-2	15	CASSAPRQGLYGYTF
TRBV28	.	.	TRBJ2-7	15	CASSFRAYSSYEQYF
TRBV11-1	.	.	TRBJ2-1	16	CASSPRPRLGNNEQFF
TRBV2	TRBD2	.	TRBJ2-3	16	CASSDASGTGTDTQYF
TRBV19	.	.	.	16	CASSSTGTKIRETQYF
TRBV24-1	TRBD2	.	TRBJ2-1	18	CATSGSTSGVSSYNEQFF
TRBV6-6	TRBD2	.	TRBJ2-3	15	CVSSSPQREKDTQYF
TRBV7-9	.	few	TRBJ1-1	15	CASSFGSNRNTEAFF
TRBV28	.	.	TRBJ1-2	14	CASSFGHSNYGYTF
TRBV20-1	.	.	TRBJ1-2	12	CSVSRGVDGYTF
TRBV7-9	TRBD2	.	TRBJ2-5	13	CASSWTSFYERYF
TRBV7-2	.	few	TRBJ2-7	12	CASSKSGAEQYF
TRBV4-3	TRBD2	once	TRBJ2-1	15	CASNQGGLAYNEQFF
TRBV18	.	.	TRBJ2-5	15	CASSPPWTGQETQYF
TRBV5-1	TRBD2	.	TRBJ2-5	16	CASSLTTTGGQETQYF
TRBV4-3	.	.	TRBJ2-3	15	CASSQFGGAGDTQYF
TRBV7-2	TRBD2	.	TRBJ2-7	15	CASSLRHSGPYEQYF
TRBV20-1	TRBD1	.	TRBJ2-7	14	CSARDRRGHGEQYF
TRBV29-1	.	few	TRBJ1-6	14	CSVGEGTYNSPLHF
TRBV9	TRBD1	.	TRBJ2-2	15	CASSGGQIHSGELFF
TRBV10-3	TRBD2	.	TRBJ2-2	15	CAINKAGVVGGELFF
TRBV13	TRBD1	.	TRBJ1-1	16	CASSRDRGRLNTEAFF
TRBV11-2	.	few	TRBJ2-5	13	CASSPQIQETQYF
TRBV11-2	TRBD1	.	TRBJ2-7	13	CASSRDSQEAQYF
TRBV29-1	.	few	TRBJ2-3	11	CSVGDTHTQYF
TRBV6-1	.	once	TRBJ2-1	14	CASSSGDVHNEQFF
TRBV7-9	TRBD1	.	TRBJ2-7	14	CATPPPTGGVEQYF